This entry lists 4 T cell receptor beta chains sequenced from one sample in a study of memory CD4+ T cells and cytomegalovirus serostatus. Clones were read by immunoSEQ multiplex PCR, and TCRdb kept only the in-frame ones, dropping some. Here the sample spans about 75,000 clones, about 73% being singletons. Single viable CD3+CD4+CD8-CD45RO+ cells were sorted as the memory CD4+ T cells. Material: memory CD4+ T cells from blood. These receptors were taken from an adult in good health and CMV-seropositive.

The rearrangement joins TRBV11-3 to TRBJ2-1, with TRBD1 matching over 7 bases. Germline CDR1 reads SGHNT; CDR2 reads YENEEA. V was clipped by 5 bases and J by 6 bases; unmatched bases: 10. The CDR3 is 15 amino acids. The CDR3 reads CASSIGTAVFNEQFF. As DNA, the CDR3 is TGTGCCAGCAGCATAGGGACAGCGGTTTTCAATGAGCAGTTCTTC.

The chain recombines TRBV9 with TRBJ2-1; 11 bases fit TRBD2. The CDR3 extends over 17 amino acids. Per germline, CDR1 SGDLS and CDR2 YYNGEE. Trimming at V came to 4 bases and at J to 2 bases, leaving 8 bases not matched to a gene. The CDR3 sequence: CASSSRLAGGPYNEQFF. The DNA of the CDR3 is TGTGCCAGCAGCTCCCGGCTAGCGGGAGGTCCCTACAATGAGCAGTTCTTC.

V gene TRBV6-6 combines with J gene TRBJ1-5, with a possible D match to TRBD1 (6 bases). The CDR3 totals 14 residues. Germline V gives CDR1 MNHNY, CDR2 SVGAGI (reference sequence). V was cut by 5 bases and J by 6 bases, with 14 bases left in between. Here the CDR3 reads CASSQTGTSQPQHF. The CDR3 DNA reads as TGTGCCAGCAGTCAGACCGGGACAAGTCAGCCCCAGCATTTT.

This clone was detected only once. DNA of the CDR3: TGTGCCAGCAGTCCGAGCCTCGGGGCCGGAGTCTCTGGAAACACCATATATTTT. The encoded protein is CASSPSLGAGVSGNTIYF. J is TRBJ1-3 and V is TRBV28, with TRBD1 as a possible D gene (5 bases). Germline CDR1 reads MDHEN; CDR2 reads SYDVKM. Deletions cut 5 bases from V and 0 bases from J, with 20 bases between. CDR3 size: 18 residues.